The rows below give T cell receptor beta chains drawn from one sample of a study of cytomegalovirus exposure and HLA in healthy donors. TCRdb keeps only in-frame clones here, not all; method: immunoSEQ multiplex PCR. The table includes 200,000 or so clones, around 83% detected once. Sequenced: PBMCs. The receptors shown here come from a girl aged 5 to 17 in good health and CMV-seronegative. Both conserved end residues are part of each CDR3. Each record gives: D gene, J gene, clone size, V gene, CDR3 protein, CDR3 DNA. The D gene is left open where the match is weak. Some rows have no size entry. The others give once, few or many, or a class for an expanded clone.

. TRBJ2-3 . TRBV5-4 CASSLGRSRDTQYF TGTGCCAGCAGCTTGGGGAGGAGCAGAGATACGCAGTATTTT
. TRBJ1-1 . TRBV7-3 CASSFQGLRTEAFF TGTGCCAGCAGCTTTCAGGGGTTGAGAACTGAAGCTTTCTTT
. TRBJ1-2 . TRBV4-2 CASSGGAGGNGYTF TGTGCCAGTTCGGGGGGTGCCGGTGGGAATGGCTACACCTTC
TRBD2 TRBJ2-7 . TRBV11-1 CASSSSSGQGKGYEQYF TGTGCCAGCAGCTCCTCTAGCGGGCAAGGTAAGGGGTACGAGCAGTACTTC
TRBD2 TRBJ2-7 once TRBV28 CASSFASGGASYEQYF TGTGCCAGCAGTTTTGCTAGCGGGGGGGCCTCCTACGAGCAGTACTTC
TRBD1 TRBJ2-1 . TRBV13 CASSHRRTGGLFF TGTGCCAGCAGCCACCGACGGACAGGGGGCCTGTTCTTC
TRBD1 TRBJ2-5 . TRBV28 CASSTTGTGVETQYF TGTGCCAGCAGTACAACCGGGACAGGGGTTGAGACCCAGTACTTC
TRBD2 TRBJ2-2 . TRBV7-3 CASSRIPGLAGGMSGELFF TGTGCCAGCAGCCGGATTCCGGGACTAGCGGGAGGAATGTCCGGGGAGCTGTTTTTT
. TRBJ1-2 . TRBV19 CASSPDMRVYGYTF TGTGCCAGTAGTCCAGATATGAGGGTCTACGGCTACACCTTC
. TRBJ1-4 few TRBV25-1 CASSEGHYAANEKLFF TGTGCCAGCAGTGAGGGGCACTATGCGGCTAATGAAAAACTGTTTTTT
. TRBJ2-7 . TRBV5-1 CASSFDSTPYYEQYF TGCGCCAGCAGCTTCGATAGCACCCCTTACTACGAGCAGTACTTC
TRBD2 TRBJ2-7 . TRBV6-5 CASSYGSGRDYEQYF TGTGCCAGCAGTTACGGTAGCGGGAGGGACTACGAGCAGTACTTC
. TRBJ1-1 . TRBV6-5 CASSTPVEAFF TGTGCCAGCAGTACGCCGGTTGAAGCTTTCTTT
. TRBJ2-7 . TRBV4-2 CASSLGGDSSYEQYF TGTGCCAGCAGCCTAGGCGGGGATAGCTCCTACGAGCAGTACTTC
. TRBJ2-1 . TRBV10-1 CASSGGLGEQFF TGCGCCAGCTCAGGGGGGCTTGGGGAGCAGTTCTTC
. TRBJ1-6 . TRBV6-6 CASRLFGSPLHF TGTGCCAGCAGGTTATTTGGCTCACCCCTCCACTTT
TRBD1 TRBJ1-2 . TRBV15 CATSSDIDRGGYTF TGTGCCACCAGCAGCGACATCGACAGGGGAGGCTACACCTTC
. TRBJ1-2 . TRBV5-1 CASSLAIDRHYGYTF TGCGCCAGCAGCTTGGCCATTGACAGGCACTATGGCTACACCTTC
. TRBJ2-7 . TRBV27 CASSSLPDISYEQYF TGTGCCAGCAGTTCCCTCCCGGACATTTCCTACGAGCAGTACTTC
TRBD1 TRBJ1-4 . TRBV28 CASSLDRGLSEKLFF TGTGCCAGCAGTTTGGACAGGGGGCTGAGTGAAAAACTGTTTTTT
. TRBJ1-2 once TRBV7-8 CASSPPGGADYGYTF TGTGCCAGCAGCCCACCGGGGGGGGCGGACTATGGCTACACCTTC
. TRBJ1-4 once TRBV18 CASSLTGNEKLFF TGTGCCAGCTCACTTACAGGGAATGAAAAACTGTTTTTT
TRBD2 TRBJ2-5 . TRBV9 CASSGTLLAGVPQETQYF TGTGCCAGCAGCGGGACGTTACTAGCGGGAGTACCCCAAGAGACCCAGTACTTC
. TRBJ2-5 once TRBV20-1 CSASGVETQYF TGCAGTGCGTCCGGGGTGGAGACCCAGTACTTC
TRBD1 TRBJ1-2 . TRBV6-1 CASRPGATGAYGYTF TGTGCCAGCAGGCCGGGAGCGACAGGGGCCTATGGCTACACCTTC
TRBD1 TRBJ2-2 few TRBV9 CASSWGTATGELFF TGTGCCAGCAGTTGGGGGACAGCCACCGGGGAGCTGTTTTTT
TRBD1 TRBJ1-1 . TRBV28 CASRGTGRIEAFF TGTGCCAGCAGAGGGACAGGGAGGATTGAAGCTTTCTTT
. TRBJ1-1 . TRBV28 CASSVPYRANTEAFF TGTGCCAGCAGTGTCCCCTACAGGGCTAACACTGAAGCTTTCTTT
. TRBJ2-2 . TRBV29-1 CSVGRDITGELFF TGCAGCGTTGGCCGGGATATAACCGGGGAGCTGTTTTTT
. TRBJ2-1 . TRBV7-3 CASGTYNEQFF TGTGCCAGCGGTACATACAATGAGCAGTTCTTC
TRBD1 TRBJ2-7 . TRBV27 CASRLNGGTGGSYEQYF TGTGCCAGCAGGTTAAATGGCGGGACAGGCGGGTCCTACGAGCAGTACTTC
TRBD2 TRBJ2-3 . TRBV7-6 CASSPKPGGSTDTQYF TGTGCCAGCAGCCCGAAACCGGGGGGAAGCACAGATACGCAGTATTTT
. TRBJ1-2 . TRBV18 CASSPTGDHTRGVTF TGTGCCAGCTCACCAACGGGAGATCATACTCGTGGTGTCACCTTC
. TRBJ1-2 . TRBV27 CASMYNLAASGTSGYTF TGTGCCAGCATGTATAATCTAGCTGCGTCAGGGACTAGTGGCTACACCTTC
. TRBJ2-1 . TRBV2 CASSLYNEQFF TGTGCCAGCAGCCTATACAATGAGCAGTTCTTC
TRBD1 TRBJ1-1 . TRBV15 CATSRDPGQVYTEAFF TGTGCCACCAGCAGAGATCCTGGACAGGTGTACACTGAAGCTTTCTTT
TRBD1 TRBJ1-1 . TRBV19 CASSWGPKQGRPMNTEAFF TGTGCCAGTAGTTGGGGACCTAAACAGGGGCGACCAATGAACACTGAAGCTTTCTTT
TRBD1 TRBJ1-3 . TRBV7-9 CASSLWTGASSGNTIYF TGTGCCAGCAGCTTGTGGACAGGGGCGAGCTCTGGAAACACCATATATTTT
. TRBJ1-5 . TRBV15 CATSRDSRSQPQHF TGTGCCACCAGCAGAGATAGTCGTAGTCAGCCCCAGCATTTT
. TRBJ2-4 . TRBV7-9 CASSDRLAKNIQYF TGTGCCAGCAGTGACAGGCTAGCCAAAAACATTCAGTACTTC
TRBD2 TRBJ2-7 . TRBV5-5 CASSWRAGGPYEQYF TGTGCCAGCAGCTGGCGAGCGGGAGGGCCCTACGAGCAGTACTTC
TRBD1 TRBJ1-5 . TRBV2 CASVQGAYSNQPQHF TGTGCCAGTGTGCAGGGGGCGTATAGCAATCAGCCCCAGCATTTT
. TRBJ2-5 . TRBV5-1 CASSLAGRETQYF TGCGCCAGCAGCTTGGCAGGGCGAGAGACCCAGTACTTC
. TRBJ2-7 few TRBV6-1 CASSEFGGPPYEQYF TGTGCCAGCAGTGAATTTGGCGGTCCCCCCTACGAGCAGTACTTC
TRBD2 TRBJ2-1 once TRBV19 CASTPLAGVPNEQFF TGTGCCAGTACCCCACTAGCGGGAGTGCCGAATGAGCAGTTCTTC
. TRBJ1-3 . TRBV11-2 CASSLFALPEGSGNTIYF TGTGCCAGCAGCTTATTTGCTCTACCGGAGGGTTCTGGAAACACCATATATTTT
TRBD1 TRBJ2-7 . TRBV4-1 CASSRDQGAGYEQYF TGCGCCAGCAGCAGGGACCAGGGGGCAGGGTACGAGCAGTACTTC
TRBD2 TRBJ2-1 . TRBV2 CASSVRAGGEQFF TGTGCCAGCAGTGTTAGGGCGGGGGGTGAGCAGTTCTTC
. TRBJ1-5 . TRBV15 CATSREQGDQPQHF TGTGCCACCAGCAGAGAACAGGGAGATCAGCCCCAGCATTTT
TRBD2 TRBJ2-2 . TRBV7-2 CASSPGRAGVFGELFF TGTGCCAGCAGCCCGGGCCGGGCGGGGGTTTTCGGGGAGCTGTTTTTT
. TRBJ2-7 . TRBV30 CALSQDSPYEQYF TGTGCCTTATCGCAGGACAGTCCCTACGAGCAGTACTTC
TRBD1 TRBJ1-1 . TRBV11-3 CASQGQGTEAFF TGTGCCAGCCAAGGACAGGGCACTGAAGCTTTCTTT
. TRBJ2-7 . TRBV5-1 CASSLESGSYEQYF TGCGCCAGCAGCTTGGAATCCGGCTCCTACGAGCAGTACTTC
. TRBJ2-1 few TRBV6-5 CASSYSLLLLNNEQFF TGTGCCAGCAGTTACTCCCTTCTATTACTCAACAATGAGCAGTTCTTC
. TRBJ2-5 . TRBV6-6 CASSYSRETQYF TGTGCCAGCAGTTACTCGAGGGAGACCCAGTACTTC
TRBD1 TRBJ1-4 . TRBV15 CATSRDPGQNEKLFF TGTGCCACCAGCAGAGATCCGGGACAGAATGAAAAACTGTTTTTT
. TRBJ1-2 . TRBV7-6 CASSPGQRLNYGYTF TGTGCCAGCAGCCCAGGACAGCGACTTAACTATGGCTACACCTTC
TRBD1 TRBJ1-2 . TRBV7-2 CASRIDRGQYGYTF TGTGCCAGCAGGATTGACAGGGGGCAGTATGGCTACACCTTC
. TRBJ2-3 . TRBV18 CASSDSLYTDTQYF TGTGCCAGCTCAGACAGTTTATACACAGATACGCAGTATTTT
TRBD1 TRBJ1-6 . TRBV6-6 CASEKGTGFFDSPLHF TGTGCCAGCGAAAAGGGGACAGGGTTTTTTGATTCACCCCTCCACTTT